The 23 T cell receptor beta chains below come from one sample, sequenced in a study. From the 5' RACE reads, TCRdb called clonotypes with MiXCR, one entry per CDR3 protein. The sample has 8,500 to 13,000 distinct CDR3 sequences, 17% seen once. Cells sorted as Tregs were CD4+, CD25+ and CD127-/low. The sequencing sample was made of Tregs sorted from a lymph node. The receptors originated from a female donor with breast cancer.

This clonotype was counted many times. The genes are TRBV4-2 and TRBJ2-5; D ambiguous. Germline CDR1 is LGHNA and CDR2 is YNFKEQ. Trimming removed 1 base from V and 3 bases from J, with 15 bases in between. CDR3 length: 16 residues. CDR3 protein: CASSQAIRVGEETQYF. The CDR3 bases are TGTGCCAGCAGCCAAGCAATTAGGGTCGGTGAAGAGACCCAGTACTTC.

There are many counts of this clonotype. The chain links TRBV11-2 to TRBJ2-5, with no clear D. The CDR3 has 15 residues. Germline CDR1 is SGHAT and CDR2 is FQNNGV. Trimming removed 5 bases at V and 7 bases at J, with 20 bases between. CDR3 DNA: TGTGCCAGCAGCAGAGTCCCGGGTGCAAGATCGACCCAGTACTTC. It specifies CASSRVPGARSTQYF.

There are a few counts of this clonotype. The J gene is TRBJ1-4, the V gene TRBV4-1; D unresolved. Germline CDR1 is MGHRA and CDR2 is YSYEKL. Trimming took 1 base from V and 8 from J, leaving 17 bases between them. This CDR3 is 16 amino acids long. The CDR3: CASSQAPGIASEKLFF. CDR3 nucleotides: TGCGCCAGCAGCCAAGCTCCGGGGATAGCCAGCGAAAAACTGTTTTTT.

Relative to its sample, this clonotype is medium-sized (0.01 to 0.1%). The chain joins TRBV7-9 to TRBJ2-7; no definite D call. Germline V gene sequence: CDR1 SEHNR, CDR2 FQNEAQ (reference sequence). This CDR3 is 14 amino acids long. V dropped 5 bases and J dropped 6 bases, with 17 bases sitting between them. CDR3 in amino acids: CASSAQKRPGEQYF. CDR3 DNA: TGTGCCAGCAGCGCCCAAAAGAGGCCAGGCGAGCAGTACTTC.

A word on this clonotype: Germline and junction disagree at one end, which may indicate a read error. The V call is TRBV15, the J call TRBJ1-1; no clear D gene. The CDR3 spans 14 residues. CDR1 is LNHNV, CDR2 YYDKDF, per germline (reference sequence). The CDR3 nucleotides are TGTACCACCAGCAGAGTGCAGCGTCTAGAGGAAGCTTGCTTT. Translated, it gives CTTSRVQRLEEACF.

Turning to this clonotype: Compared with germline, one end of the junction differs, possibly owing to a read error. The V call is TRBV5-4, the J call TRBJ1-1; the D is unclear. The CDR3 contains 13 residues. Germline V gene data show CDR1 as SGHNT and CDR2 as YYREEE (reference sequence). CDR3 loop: CDSSRDANNEAFF. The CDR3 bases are TGTGACAGCAGCCGTGACGCAAATAATGAAGCTTTCTTT. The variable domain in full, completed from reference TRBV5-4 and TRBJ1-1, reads ETGVTQSPTHLIKTRGQQVTLRCSSQSGHNTVSWYQQALGQGPQFIFQYYREEENGRGNFPPRFSGLQFPNYSSELNVNALELDDSALYLCDSSRDANNEAFFGQGTRLTVV.

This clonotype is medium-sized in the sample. For the CDR3, the DNA is TGTGCCAGCAGTTTATTGGCGGGCAATGAGCAGTTCTTC. Its protein product is CASSLLAGNEQFF. This chain connects TRBV12-3 or TRBV12-4 to TRBJ2-1; TRBD2 might be the D (5 bases). V was pared by 2 bases and J by 6 bases, with 8 bases between. This CDR3 region has 13 residues.

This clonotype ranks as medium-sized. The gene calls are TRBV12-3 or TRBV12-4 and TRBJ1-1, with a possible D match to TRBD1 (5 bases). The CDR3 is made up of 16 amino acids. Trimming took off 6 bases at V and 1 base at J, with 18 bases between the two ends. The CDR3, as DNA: TGTGCCAGCAGCTATGACTTTTTAGGGGAGAACACTGAAGCTTTCTTT. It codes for CASSYDFLGENTEAFF.

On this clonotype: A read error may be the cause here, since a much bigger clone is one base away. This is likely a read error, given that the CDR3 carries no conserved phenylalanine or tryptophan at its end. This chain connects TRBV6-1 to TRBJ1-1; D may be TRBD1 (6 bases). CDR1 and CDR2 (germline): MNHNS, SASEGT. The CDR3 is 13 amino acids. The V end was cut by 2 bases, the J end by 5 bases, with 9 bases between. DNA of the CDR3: TGTGCCAGCAGTGAAACAGGGCGAACTGAAGCTTTCTCT. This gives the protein CASSETGRTEAFS.

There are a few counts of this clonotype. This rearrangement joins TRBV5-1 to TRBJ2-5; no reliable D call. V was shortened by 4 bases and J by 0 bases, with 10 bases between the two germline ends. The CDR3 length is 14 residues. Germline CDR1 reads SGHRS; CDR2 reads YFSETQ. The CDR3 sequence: CASSLETHQETQYF. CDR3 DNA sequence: TGCGCCAGCAGCCTGGAGACGCACCAAGAGACCCAGTACTTC.

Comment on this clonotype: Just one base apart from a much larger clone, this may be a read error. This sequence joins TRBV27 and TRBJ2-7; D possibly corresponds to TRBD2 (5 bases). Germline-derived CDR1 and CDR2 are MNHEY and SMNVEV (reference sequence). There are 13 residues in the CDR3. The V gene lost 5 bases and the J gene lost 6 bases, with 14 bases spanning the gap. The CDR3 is CASSQGPEGEQYF. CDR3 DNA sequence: TGTGCCAGCAGTCAAGGTCCAGAGGGCGAGCAGTACTTC.

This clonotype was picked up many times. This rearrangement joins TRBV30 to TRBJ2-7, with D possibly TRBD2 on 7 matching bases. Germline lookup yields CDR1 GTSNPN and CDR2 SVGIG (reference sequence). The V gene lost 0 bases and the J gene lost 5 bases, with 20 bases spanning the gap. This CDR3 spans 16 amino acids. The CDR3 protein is CAWSVPPRGRGDEQYF. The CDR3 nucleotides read TGTGCCTGGAGTGTACCCCCCCGGGGGAGGGGGGACGAGCAGTACTTC.

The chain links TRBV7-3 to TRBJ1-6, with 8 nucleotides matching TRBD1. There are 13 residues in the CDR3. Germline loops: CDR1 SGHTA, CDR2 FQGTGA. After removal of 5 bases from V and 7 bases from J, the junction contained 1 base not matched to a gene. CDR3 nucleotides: TGTGCCAGCAGCCGACAGGGGAATTCACCCCTCCACTTT. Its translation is CASSRQGNSPLHF. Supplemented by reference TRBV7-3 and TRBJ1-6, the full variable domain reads GAGVSQTPSNKVTEKGKYVELRCDPISGHTALYWYRQSLGQGPEFLIYFQGTGAADDSGLPNDRFFAVRPEGSVSTLKIQRTERGDSAVYLCASSRQGNSPLHFGNGTRLTVT.

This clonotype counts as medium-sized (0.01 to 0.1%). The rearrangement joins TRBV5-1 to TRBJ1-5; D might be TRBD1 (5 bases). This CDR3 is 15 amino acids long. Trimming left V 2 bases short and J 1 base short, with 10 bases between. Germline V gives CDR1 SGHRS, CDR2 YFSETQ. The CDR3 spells CASSFTGASNQPQHF. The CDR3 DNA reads TGCGCCAGCAGCTTTACAGGCGCAAGCAATCAGCCCCAGCATTTT.

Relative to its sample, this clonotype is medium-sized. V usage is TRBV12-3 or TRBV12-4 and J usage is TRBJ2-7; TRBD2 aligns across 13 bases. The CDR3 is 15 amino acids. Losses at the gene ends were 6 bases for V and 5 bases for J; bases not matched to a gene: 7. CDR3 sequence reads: CASSATSGRADEQYF. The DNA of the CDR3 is TGTGCCAGCAGCGCAACTAGCGGGAGGGCCGACGAGCAGTACTTC.

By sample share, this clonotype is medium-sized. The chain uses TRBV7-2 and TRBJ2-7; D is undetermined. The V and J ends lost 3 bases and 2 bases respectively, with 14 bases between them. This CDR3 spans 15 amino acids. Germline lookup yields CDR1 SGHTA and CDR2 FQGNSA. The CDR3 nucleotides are TGTGCCAGCAGCTTCTCCCCTCTAGGGACCTACGAGCAGTACTTC. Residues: CASSFSPLGTYEQYF.

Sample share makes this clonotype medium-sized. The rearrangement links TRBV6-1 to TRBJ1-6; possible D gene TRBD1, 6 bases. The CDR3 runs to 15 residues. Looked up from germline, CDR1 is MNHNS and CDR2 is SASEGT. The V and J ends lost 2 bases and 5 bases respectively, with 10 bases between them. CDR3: CASSEYRVDNSPLHF. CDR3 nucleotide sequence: TGTGCCAGCAGTGAATACAGGGTGGATAATTCACCCCTCCACTTT.

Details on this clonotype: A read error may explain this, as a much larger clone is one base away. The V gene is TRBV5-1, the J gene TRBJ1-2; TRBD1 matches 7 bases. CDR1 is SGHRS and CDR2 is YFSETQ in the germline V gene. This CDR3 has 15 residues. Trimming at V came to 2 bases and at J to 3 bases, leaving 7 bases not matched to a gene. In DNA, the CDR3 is TGCGCCAGCAGCTTTAGAGCAGGGGGAGACTATGGCTACACCTTC. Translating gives CASSFRAGGDYGYTF.

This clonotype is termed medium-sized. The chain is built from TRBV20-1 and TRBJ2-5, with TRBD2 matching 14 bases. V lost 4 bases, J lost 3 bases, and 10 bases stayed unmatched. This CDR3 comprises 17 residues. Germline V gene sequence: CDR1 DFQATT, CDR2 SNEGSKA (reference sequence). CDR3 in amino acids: CSAIQTSGRAYEETQYF. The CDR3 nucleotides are TGCAGTGCTATACAGACTAGCGGGAGGGCCTATGAAGAGACCCAGTACTTC.

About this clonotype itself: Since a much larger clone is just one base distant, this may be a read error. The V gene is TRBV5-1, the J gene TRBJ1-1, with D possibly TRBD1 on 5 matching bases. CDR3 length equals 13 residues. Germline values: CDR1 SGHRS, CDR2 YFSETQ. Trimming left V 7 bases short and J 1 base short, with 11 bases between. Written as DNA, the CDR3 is TGCGCCAGCTGCGGGGGAGGGAACACTGAAGCTTTCTTT. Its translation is CASCGGGNTEAFF.

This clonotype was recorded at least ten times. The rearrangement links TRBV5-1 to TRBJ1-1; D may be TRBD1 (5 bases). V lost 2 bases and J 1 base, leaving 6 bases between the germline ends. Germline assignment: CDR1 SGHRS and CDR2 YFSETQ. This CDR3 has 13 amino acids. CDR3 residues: CASSFQGNTEAFF. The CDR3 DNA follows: TGCGCCAGCAGCTTCCAGGGGAACACTGAAGCTTTCTTT. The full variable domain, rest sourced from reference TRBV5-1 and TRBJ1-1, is KAGVTQTPRYLIKTRGQQVTLSCSPISGHRSVSWYQQTPGQGLQFLFEYFSETQRNKGNFPGRFSGRQFSNSRSEMNVSTLELGDSALYLCASSFQGNTEAFFGQGTRLTVV.

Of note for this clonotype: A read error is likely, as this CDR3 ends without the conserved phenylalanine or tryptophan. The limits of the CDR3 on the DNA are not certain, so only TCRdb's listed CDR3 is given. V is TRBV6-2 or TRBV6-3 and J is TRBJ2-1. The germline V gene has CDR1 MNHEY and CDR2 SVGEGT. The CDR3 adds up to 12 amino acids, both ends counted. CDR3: CASNDVYNEQCL.

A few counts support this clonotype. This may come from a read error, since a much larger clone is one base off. CDR3 region: CASRASLAGVSDEQYF. The DNA of the CDR3 is TGTGCCAGCCGGGCTTCACTAGCGGGAGTTTCCGACGAGCAGTACTTC. J is TRBJ2-7 and V is TRBV6-2 or TRBV6-3, with 11 bases matching TRBD2. This CDR3 is 16 amino acids long. V dropped 8 bases and J dropped 5; count of bases not matched to a gene: 14. CDR1 is MNHEY, CDR2 SVGEGT, per germline.